Presented here are 6 T cell receptor beta chains from one specimen sequenced in a study of CD8 T cells in ankylosing spondylitis. No antigen is known for these receptors. General study points: Several highly homologous variants made up a TCR beta motif, and this motif appeared characteristic of ankylosing spondylitis blood.

In TCRdb, the 5' RACE reads were re-called with MiXCR into one record per CDR3 protein. The table includes fewer than 450,000 distinct CDR3 sequences, 17% detected once. The material sequenced was blood, either unsorted or a sorted T cell fraction (not recorded which). These TCRs come from a male donor with ankylosing spondylitis.

This clonotype was detected only a few times. This chain connects TRBV5-5 to TRBJ2-2; D is unresolved. The CDR3 is 14 residues long. V was shortened by 4 bases and J by 6 bases, with 13 bases between the two germline ends. CDR1 and CDR2 (germline): SGHKS, YYEKEE (reference sequence). CDR3 residues: CASSLSLGPGELFF. The CDR3 nucleotides read TGTGCCAGCAGCCTATCCTTAGGGCCCGGGGAGCTGTTTTTT.

This clonotype was counted many times. The J gene is TRBJ2-7, the V gene TRBV2, with D maybe TRBD1 (6 bases). V shed 2 bases and J shed 0 bases, with 8 bases lying between them. This CDR3 spans 14 amino acids. The germline V gene encodes CDR1 SNHLY and CDR2 FYNNEI. The CDR3 is CASSENRDSYEQYF. CDR3 in DNA: TGTGCCAGCAGTGAAAACAGGGACTCCTACGAGCAGTACTTC.

The chain is built from TRBV5-6 and TRBJ2-1; no reliable D call. Per germline, CDR1 SGHDT and CDR2 YYEEEE. V lost 2 bases to trimming and J lost 5 bases, with 8 bases between them. The CDR3 spans 13 residues. The CDR3 region is CASSFERNNEQFF. The CDR3 bases are TGTGCCAGCAGCTTTGAGAGGAACAATGAGCAGTTCTTC.

This clonotype showed up just a few times. J is TRBJ2-5 and V is TRBV5-1; maybe TRBD2 (6 bases). CDR3 length: 12 amino acids. Germline loops: CDR1 SGHRS, CDR2 YFSETQ. The ends were cut back, 4 bases at V and 4 bases at J, with 8 bases in the middle. The CDR3, as DNA: TGCGCCAGCAGCACGCGGGGAGAGACCCAGTACTTC. It specifies CASSTRGETQYF.

This chain connects TRBV29-1 to TRBJ1-2, with 7 bases matching TRBD1. CDR1 is SQVTM and CDR2 is ANQGSEA in the germline V gene. The CDR3 spans 12 residues. V shed 1 base, J shed 8 bases, and the junction held 4 bases outside the gene matches. CDR3 DNA sequence: TGCAGCGTTGAAGGACAGGGTAACGGCTACACCTTC. This sequence encodes CSVEGQGNGYTF.

This clonotype was counted between two and nine times. The V gene is TRBV5-1, the J gene TRBJ2-5; 8 bases are a match to TRBD2. In germline, CDR1 is SGHRS, CDR2 YFSETQ. This CDR3 has 16 amino acids. Germline trimming cut 0 bases from V and 3 bases from J; bases unmatched to any gene: 7. This CDR3 reads CASSLVASGPKETQYF. Here the CDR3 DNA reads TGCGCCAGCAGCTTGGTGGCTAGCGGGCCTAAAGAGACCCAGTACTTC.